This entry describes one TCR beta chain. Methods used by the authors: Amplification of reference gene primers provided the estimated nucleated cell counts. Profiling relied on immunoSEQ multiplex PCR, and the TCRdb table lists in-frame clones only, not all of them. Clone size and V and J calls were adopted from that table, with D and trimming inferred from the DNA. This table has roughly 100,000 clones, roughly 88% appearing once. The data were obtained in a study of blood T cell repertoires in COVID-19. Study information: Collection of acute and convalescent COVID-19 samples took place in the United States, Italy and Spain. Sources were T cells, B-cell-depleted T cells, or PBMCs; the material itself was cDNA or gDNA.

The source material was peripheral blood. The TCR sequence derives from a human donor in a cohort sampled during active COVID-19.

The CDR3 region is CASRQGGGEAFF. CDR3 nucleotides: TGTGCCAGCAGGCAGGGAGGGGGTGAAGCTTTCTTT. The J gene is TRBJ1-1, the V gene TRBV5-5; D possibly corresponds to TRBD1 (6 bases). The CDR3 extends over 12 amino acids. Deletions cut 5 bases from V and 7 bases from J, with 12 bases between. Per germline, CDR1 SGHKS and CDR2 YYEKEE (reference sequence).